Described below is a single TCR beta chain sequence and its context. The germline V and J ends were trimmed by 3 bases and 2 bases, with 12 bases remaining between them. Per germline, CDR1 SNHLY and CDR2 FYNNEI. CDR3 length: 15 residues. This entry comes from a study of PD-1 blockade in classical Hodgkin lymphoma. Method: immunoSEQ multiplex PCR; TCRdb's copy keeps in-frame clones and lacks some. The table lists around 27,000 clones, 80% to 90% of them singletons. Documented time point: newly diagnosed, previously untreated cHL patient sample. Using magnetic negative selection, the CD4+ T cells were separated out of thawed PBMCs.

V is TRBV2 and J is TRBJ2-3; a possible D gene is TRBD1 (5 bases). The sequence was obtained from a human donor with classical Hodgkin lymphoma. The sequenced sample was CD4+ T cells from blood. CDR3: CASSEQGFFTDTQYF. Here the CDR3 DNA reads TGTGCCAGCAGTGAGCAGGGATTCTTCACAGATACGCAGTATTTT.